A selection of T cell receptor beta chains follows, all from one sample in a study of CD8+ T cells in alopecia areata. Produced via immunoSEQ multiplex PCR; TCRdb's table is partial and in-frame only. The sample comprises roughly 120,000 clones, 58% of which are singletons, and approximately 31% rests with the top ten. The sample was CD8+ T cells sorted from blood, taken at week 4, from a patient treated with tofacitinib. The receptors were gathered from a human donor with alopecia areata. Each CDR3 is given without its conserved first and last residue. The order of the fields is CDR3 length, V gene, CDR3 protein.

16	TRBV29-1	SVGALSASGANYNEQF
12	TRBV29-1	SVEGVAGIYEQY
13	TRBV9	ASSVVGSPTSEAF
14	TRBV7-9	ASSLGDDYTNQPQH
11	TRBV29-1	SADGGSNYGYT
12	TRBV30	AWTRGLNTGELF
12	TRBV13	ASSFGGLGNEQF
15	TRBV15	ATSRDRSNSGANVLT
12	TRBV19	ASSIGGGPYEQY
12	TRBV10-3	AISDAGLNEKLF
11	TRBV29-1	SVEPGGHYGYT
13	TRBV4-1	ASSQTDILTYEQY
11	TRBV27	ATQGQGRNGYT
12	TRBV2	ASRTSESYNEQF
11	TRBV2	ASSAADDYEQY
11	TRBV6-6	ASSYTSGDEQF